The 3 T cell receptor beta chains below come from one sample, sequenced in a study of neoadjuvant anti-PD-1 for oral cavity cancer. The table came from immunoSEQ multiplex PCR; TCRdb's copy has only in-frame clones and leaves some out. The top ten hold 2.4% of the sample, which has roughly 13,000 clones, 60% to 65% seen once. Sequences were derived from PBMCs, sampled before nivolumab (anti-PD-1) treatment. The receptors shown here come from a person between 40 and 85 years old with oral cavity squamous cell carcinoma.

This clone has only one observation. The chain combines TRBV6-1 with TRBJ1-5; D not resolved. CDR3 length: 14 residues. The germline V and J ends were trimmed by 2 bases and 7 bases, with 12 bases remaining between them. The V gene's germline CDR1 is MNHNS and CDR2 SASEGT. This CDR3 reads CASSEPGLNQPQHF. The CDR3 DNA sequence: TGTGCCAGCAGTGAACCGGGGTTGAACCAGCCCCAGCATTTT.

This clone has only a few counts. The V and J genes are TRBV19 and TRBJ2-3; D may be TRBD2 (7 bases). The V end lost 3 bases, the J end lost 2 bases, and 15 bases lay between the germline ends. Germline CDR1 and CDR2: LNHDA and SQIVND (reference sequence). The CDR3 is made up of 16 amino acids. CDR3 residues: CASSIGSGTTTDTQYF. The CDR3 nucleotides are TGTGCCAGTAGTATTGGGAGCGGGACAACCACAGATACGCAGTATTTT.

The CDR3 loop reads CASSPTGLATEAFF. The DNA of the CDR3 is TGTGCCAGCAGTCCGACAGGCCTGGCCACTGAAGCTTTCTTT. The chain combines TRBV6-5 with TRBJ1-1, with a weak D call TRBD1 (6 bases). The germline V gene has CDR1 MNHEY and CDR2 SVGAGI. Trimming left V 5 bases short and J 4 bases short, with 14 bases between. The CDR3 runs to 14 residues.